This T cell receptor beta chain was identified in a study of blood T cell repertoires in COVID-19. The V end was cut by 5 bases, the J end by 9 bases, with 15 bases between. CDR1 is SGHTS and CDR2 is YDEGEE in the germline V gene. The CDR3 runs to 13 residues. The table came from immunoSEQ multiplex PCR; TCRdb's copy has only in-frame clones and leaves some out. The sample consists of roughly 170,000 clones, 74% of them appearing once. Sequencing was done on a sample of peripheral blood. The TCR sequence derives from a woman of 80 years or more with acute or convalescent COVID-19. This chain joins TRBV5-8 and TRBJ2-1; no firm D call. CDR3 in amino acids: CASSPYNQVEQFF. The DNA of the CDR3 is TGTGCCAGCAGTCCTTATAACCAGGTTGAGCAGTTCTTC. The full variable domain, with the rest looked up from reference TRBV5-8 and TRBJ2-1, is EAGVTQSPTHLIKTRGQQATLRCSPISGHTSVYWYQQALGLGLQFLLWYDEGEERNRGNFPPRFSGRQFPNYSSELNVNALELEDSALYLCASSPYNQVEQFFGPGTRLTVL.